This paragraph covers one T cell receptor beta chain sequence. Its antigen remains unknown. This sample stems from a study of regulatory T cells in long-lasting Graves disease. Study observations and caveats: Graves' patients with persistent disease showed TCR diversity lower than patients newly diagnosed.

Indicated time point: newly diagnosed GD, antithyroid drugs for less than 3 months. The TCR library was made from RNA extracted from PBMCs. Those enrolled as patients came out of an endocrinology department in Xi'an, China. Blood from the periphery, nine milliliters in all, was drawn into EDTA tubes. The CDR3 runs 13 residues. The trim removed 8 bases at V and 2 bases at J, leaving 1 base unmatched. CDR1 is SGHVS, CDR2 FNYEAQ, per germline. CDR3 regions were amplified by Arm-PCR using iRepertoire HTBI primers to build TCR beta libraries. TCRdb passed the multiplex PCR reads through MiXCR, listing each CDR3 protein once. The table includes 240,000 or so distinct CDR3 sequences, 20% to 25% detected once.

This rearrangement joins TRBV7-6 to TRBJ1-3; 9 bases fit TRBD1. The TCR originated in a female donor with Graves disease. The sequences come from peripheral blood mononuclear cells (PBMCs), collected at new diagnosis, from a patient treated with antithyroid drugs. CDR3 coding DNA: TGTGCCAGCGGACAGGGGCCTGGAAACACCATATATTTT. Translation gives CASGQGPGNTIYF.